Listed below are T cell receptor beta chains from one sample, sequenced in a study of blood T cell repertoires in COVID-19. Sequencing used immunoSEQ multiplex PCR; TCRdb keeps in-frame clones, though not all of them. In the table there are some 260,000 clones, around 84% of which are singletons. The sample taken for sequencing was PBMCs or T cells enriched from blood (not recorded which). All receptors derive from a man aged 35-49 years who had recovered from COVID-19. Each CDR3 is given with its conserved first and last residue. The D gene is left open where the match is weak. Size is omitted from some rows. Given values are once, few, many or a class for expanded clones.

V gene	J gene	clone size	CDR3 length	D gene	CDR3 DNA	CDR3 protein
TRBV12-3/TRBV12-4	TRBJ2-1	few	13	TRBD2	TGTGCCAGCAGCCCCCGGGAGGGGAATGAGCAGTTCTTC	CASSPREGNEQFF
TRBV7-6	TRBJ1-6	-	14	TRBD1	TGTGCCAGCAGGATGACAGGGTCCGATTCACCCCTCCACTTT	CASRMTGSDSPLHF
TRBV12-5	TRBJ2-5	-	12	-	TGTGCTAGCTCCAAGGCAGGAGAGACCCAGTACTTC	CASSKAGETQYF
TRBV27	TRBJ1-4	-	15	-	TGTGCCAGCAGCTGGGGGCGGGGGGGGCGCGAAAAACTGTTTTTT	CASSWGRGGREKLFF
TRBV5-1	TRBJ1-2	-	15	TRBD1	TGCGCCAGCAGTATACAGGGGGCCGTTAACTATGGCTACACCTTC	CASSIQGAVNYGYTF
TRBV18	TRBJ1-5	-	13	-	TGTGCCAGCTCACCACCGGGCGCACAGCCCCAGCATTTT	CASSPPGAQPQHF
TRBV10-3	TRBJ1-2	-	18	TRBD1	TGTGCCATCAGTGATAAGGGGCGGGACAGGGGCTCTAACTATGGCTACACCTTC	CAISDKGRDRGSNYGYTF
TRBV5-4	TRBJ2-7	-	16	TRBD1	TGTGCCAGCAGCAACCCGGGACAGGGGAGCTCCTACGAGCAGTACTTC	CASSNPGQGSSYEQYF
TRBV29-1	TRBJ1-2	-	13	-	TGCAGCGTTGAAGAAGGCGGGGGCTTGGGCTACACCTTC	CSVEEGGGLGYTF
TRBV28	TRBJ1-2	-	12	-	TGTGCCAGCAGCTCTACGCCCTATGGCTACACCTTC	CASSSTPYGYTF
TRBV29-1	TRBJ1-1	-	11	-	TGCAGCGTTGACCTATTTTGGGAAGCTTTCTTT	CSVDLFWEAFF
TRBV5-4	TRBJ2-3	-	17	TRBD1	TGTGCCAGCAGCTCTGGGACAGGGGGATATAGCACAGATACGCAGTATTTT	CASSSGTGGYSTDTQYF
TRBV15	TRBJ1-1	-	17	TRBD1	TGTGCCACCAGCGGGAGAAACAGGGGTGGAATGAACACTGAAGCTTTCTTT	CATSGRNRGGMNTEAFF
TRBV5-5	TRBJ2-7	few	15	-	TGTGCCAGCAGCGCAAGGACAGACAGCTCCTACGAGCAGTACTTC	CASSARTDSSYEQYF
TRBV18	TRBJ1-5	-	16	TRBD1	TGTGCCAGCTCACCCTGGGACAGGGTAAGCAATCAGCCCCAGCATTTT	CASSPWDRVSNQPQHF
TRBV6-2/TRBV6-3	TRBJ2-1	-	15	TRBD2	TGTGCCAGCAGTTACTCTAGCGGGGGTTACAATGAGCAGTTCTTC	CASSYSSGGYNEQFF
TRBV4-1	TRBJ2-2	-	20	TRBD2	TGCGCCAGCAGCCAAGATCGGACTAGCGGGGGGGCGTTTAACACCGGGGAGCTGTTTTTT	CASSQDRTSGGAFNTGELFF